One and the same sample provided the 17 T cell receptor beta chains below, sequenced in a study of human T cells and chemical hapten exposure. Unfractionated whole blood was the source of the extracted total RNA. MiXCR, run by TCRdb on the 5' RACE reads, gives a single entry per CDR3 protein. The sample records 110,000 or so distinct CDR3 sequences, approximately 20% being singletons. All receptors derive from a human donor in good health.

This chain joins TRBV29-1 and TRBJ2-2; D is perhaps TRBD1 (6 bases). Germline V gene sequence: CDR1 SQVTM, CDR2 ANQGSEA. This CDR3 is 13 amino acids long. V lost 3 bases and J lost 1, with 6 bases in between. The CDR3 loop reads CSVEGQNTGELFF. CDR3 sequence (DNA): TGCAGCGTTGAGGGACAGAACACCGGGGAGCTGTTTTTT.

This clonotype was counted between two and nine times. V is TRBV2 and J is TRBJ1-5; TRBD1 agrees at 9 bases. The germline V gene encodes CDR1 SNHLY and CDR2 FYNNEI. V gave up 5 bases and J gave up 1 base; unmatched junction bases: 9. The CDR3 sequence is 17 residues long. In DNA form, the CDR3 reads TGTGCCAGCAGTTCCAGGGACAGGGTGTGGAGCAATCAGCCCCAGCATTTT. This sequence encodes CASSSRDRVWSNQPQHF. Filled out from reference TRBV2 and TRBJ1-5, the complete variable domain reads EPEVTQTPSHQVTQMGQEVILRCVPISNHLYFYWYRQILGQKVEFLVSFYNNEISEKSEIFDDQFSVERPDGSNFTLKIRSTKLEDSAMYFCASSSRDRVWSNQPQHFGDGTRLSIL.

The chain links TRBV28 to TRBJ2-3, with D possibly TRBD2 on 5 matching bases. Between the trimmed V and J ends, which lost 2 bases and 4 bases, there was a span of 13 bases. Germline lookup yields CDR1 MDHEN and CDR2 SYDVKM. The CDR3 totals 15 residues. The CDR3 here is CASSLNGPRADTQYF. The DNA of the CDR3 is TGTGCCAGCAGTTTAAACGGCCCGAGGGCAGATACGCAGTATTTT.

The sample holds a few counts of this clonotype. This chain joins TRBV7-9 and TRBJ2-6; 10 nucleotides agree with TRBD2. The CDR3 has 16 residues. The germline CDR1 and CDR2 sequences are SEHNR and FQNEAQ (reference sequence). V was pared by 2 bases and J by 2 bases, with 0 bases of the junction left unmatched. The CDR3 coding sequence is TGTGCCAGCAGCTTACTAGCGGGAGCTGGGGCCAACGTCCTGACTTTC. Translated: CASSLLAGAGANVLTF. The full variable domain, completed using reference TRBV7-9 and TRBJ2-6, is DTGVSQNPRHKITKRGQNVTFRCDPISEHNRLYWYRQTLGQGPEFLTYFQNEAQLEKSRLLSDRFSAERPKGSFSTLEIQRTEQGDSAMYLCASSLLAGAGANVLTFGAGSRLTVL.

The chain has TRBV6-1 and TRBJ2-7; 11 positions match TRBD2. This CDR3 has 15 residues. Losses at the gene ends were 6 bases for V and 4 bases for J; bases not matched to a gene: 8. Per the germline V gene, CDR1 is MNHNS and CDR2 is SASEGT. The CDR3 loop is CASRIQTSGSYEQYF. The CDR3 nucleotides are TGTGCCAGCAGGATCCAAACTAGCGGGAGTTACGAGCAGTACTTC.

The chain joins TRBV28 to TRBJ1-2; D is possibly TRBD1 (5 bases). V was trimmed by 6 bases and J by 4 bases, leaving 18 bases between them. The CDR3 length is 15 residues. Germline CDR1 and CDR2: MDHEN and SYDVKM. DNA of the CDR3: TGTGCCAGCAGGACTCCCGGGACCAAGACCTATGGCTACACCTTC. This sequence encodes CASRTPGTKTYGYTF.

The chain links TRBV20-1 to TRBJ1-2; possibly TRBD1 for D (5 bases). Germline V gene sequence: CDR1 DFQATT, CDR2 SNEGSKA (reference sequence). The ends were cut back, 3 bases at V and 0 bases at J, with 20 bases in the middle. The CDR3 runs to 17 residues. CDR3 coding DNA: TGCAGTGCTAGGATGACTGGGACCCTTTTGACTAACTATGGCTACACCTTC. Protein product: CSARMTGTLLTNYGYTF.

The chain has TRBV9 and TRBJ1-1, with D tentatively TRBD1 (5 bases). There are 13 residues in the CDR3. V lost 7 bases to trimming and J lost 0 bases, with 10 bases between them. CDR1 is SGDLS, CDR2 YYNGEE, per germline. The CDR3 here is CASGHKMNTEAFF. The CDR3, as DNA: TGTGCCAGCGGACACAAGATGAACACTGAAGCTTTCTTT.

The J gene is TRBJ2-7, the V gene TRBV7-2; D remains ambiguous. The CDR3 length is 12 residues. CDR1 SGHTA and CDR2 FQGNSA come from the germline V gene. Trimming left V 5 bases short and J 2 bases short, with 7 bases between. The CDR3 nucleotides are TGTGCCAGCAGCCCCCCGACCTACGAGCAGTACTTC. Its translation: CASSPPTYEQYF.

J is TRBJ2-1 and V is TRBV4-1; 12 bases agree with TRBD2. With V trimmed by 1 base and J by 2 bases, 0 bases remained unmatched. CDR3 length equals 16 residues. CDR1 MGHRA and CDR2 YSYEKL come from the germline V gene. This CDR3 reads CASSQGTSGAYNEQFF. For the CDR3, the DNA is TGCGCCAGCAGCCAAGGGACTAGCGGGGCCTACAATGAGCAGTTCTTC.

The rearrangement uses TRBV5-1 and TRBJ2-1; the match to TRBD2 covers 12 bases. V was clipped by 4 bases and J by 8 bases; unmatched bases: 13. Germline loops: CDR1 SGHRS, CDR2 YFSETQ. This CDR3 is 17 amino acids long. DNA of the CDR3: TGCGCCAGCAGCCTCCGGCCCCTAGCGGGAGGGCACGATGAGCAGTTCTTC. Its translation is CASSLRPLAGGHDEQFF.

This clonotype was detected only a few times. V gene TRBV28 combines with J gene TRBJ1-2; tentatively, D is TRBD1 (5 bases). CDR1 MDHEN and CDR2 SYDVKM come from the germline V gene. V was shortened by 3 bases and J by 4 bases, with 9 bases between the two germline ends. The CDR3 consists of 13 residues. CDR3 residues: CASSFQGVYGYTF. In DNA, the CDR3 is TGTGCCAGCAGTTTTCAGGGAGTCTATGGCTACACCTTC.

The rearrangement links TRBV6-1 to TRBJ1-5; no clear D. V was clipped by 7 bases and J by 6 bases, with 13 bases between them. This CDR3 spans 13 amino acids. Germline V gives CDR1 MNHNS, CDR2 SASEGT. The CDR3 sequence is CASTGTGVQPQHF. In DNA, the CDR3 is TGTGCCAGCACTGGAACGGGTGTTCAGCCCCAGCATTTT.

The chain combines TRBV29-1 with TRBJ2-1, with 10 positions matching TRBD2. The CDR3 consists of 16 residues. V was pared by 7 bases and J by 4 bases, with 13 bases of the junction left unmatched. The germline V gene has CDR1 SQVTM and CDR2 ANQGSEA. The CDR3 sequence: CSASPLSSGRYNEQFF. The CDR3, as DNA: TGCAGCGCTAGTCCACTTTCTAGCGGGAGATACAATGAGCAGTTCTTC.

V usage is TRBV10-3 and J usage is TRBJ1-1; D might be TRBD1 (6 bases). CDR1 and CDR2 (germline): ENHRY, SYGVKD. The V end was cut by 2 bases, the J end by 6 bases, with 13 bases between. This CDR3 is 14 amino acids long. The chain's CDR3 is CAISEMGGSAEAFF. Written as DNA, the CDR3 is TGTGCCATCAGTGAGATGGGGGGCAGCGCTGAAGCTTTCTTT.

The V gene is TRBV5-8, the J gene TRBJ2-1, with 9 bases aligning to TRBD1. V lost 1 base and J lost 4; bases outside the gene matches: 6. The CDR3 loop spans 16 amino acids. Germline V gene data show CDR1 as SGHTS and CDR2 as YDEGEE. The DNA of the CDR3 is TGTGCCAGCAGCTTGTCCGGGACAGGGAGGTACAATGAGCAGTTCTTC. Its protein product is CASSLSGTGRYNEQFF. Looking up the rest from reference TRBV5-8 and TRBJ2-1 gives the full variable domain: EAGVTQSPTHLIKTRGQQATLRCSPISGHTSVYWYQQALGLGLQFLLWYDEGEERNRGNFPPRFSGRQFPNYSSELNVNALELEDSALYLCASSLSGTGRYNEQFFGPGTRLTVL.

This clonotype occurred a few times. The chain's CDR3 is CSVGVGTNEQFF. As DNA, the CDR3 is TGCAGCGTGGGGGTGGGTACAAATGAGCAGTTCTTC. The chain combines TRBV29-1 with TRBJ2-1; D is possibly TRBD1 or TRBD2 (5 bases each). V gave up 6 bases and J gave up 7 bases, with 13 bases separating them. CDR3 size: 12 residues. From germline, CDR1 is SQVTM and CDR2 ANQGSEA.